These T cell receptor beta chains were read from a single sample in a study of blood T cell repertoires in COVID-19. Only in-frame clones appear in the TCRdb table, and some are missing; sequencing was by immunoSEQ multiplex PCR. The sample yields under 350,000 clones, around 90% seen once. Sequenced: peripheral blood. The receptor source for this set is a woman aged 25 to 39 with COVID-19, enrolled during active disease. Each CDR3 is given with its conserved first and last residue. D genes are given only for firm matches. Part of the rows lack a size; the others show once, few, many or a class for expanded clones.

>TRBJ2-1|few|TRBD2|TRBV28
CASTLRLAGGGEQFF
TGTGCCAGCACCCTGAGGCTAGCGGGAGGTGGGGAGCAGTTCTTC
>TRBJ2-1|.|TRBD2|TRBV20-1
CSASRREGLSSYNEQFF
TGCAGTGCTAGTCGGCGGGAGGGCCTGAGCTCCTACAATGAGCAGTTCTTC
>TRBJ2-1|.|TRBD2|TRBV7-9
CASRKPSGPTNEQFF
TGTGCCAGCAGGAAACCTAGCGGGCCCACCAATGAGCAGTTCTTC
>TRBJ2-1|.|TRBD1|TRBV11-2
CASSPILDRPNEQFF
TGTGCCAGCAGCCCGATCCTGGACAGGCCCAATGAGCAGTTCTTC
>TRBJ2-2|.|.|TRBV6-4
CASSVSRATGELFF
TGTGCCAGCAGTGTCTCTAGAGCCACCGGGGAGCTGTTTTTT
>TRBJ2-6|few|.|TRBV6-4
CASSDGGSSGANVLTF
TGTGCCAGCAGTGATGGCGGAAGCTCTGGGGCCAACGTCCTGACTTTC
>TRBJ1-2|.|.|TRBV12-3/TRBV12-4
CASSSGESYGYTF
TGTGCCAGCAGCTCAGGGGAGAGCTATGGCTACACCTTC
>TRBJ2-4|.|.|TRBV7-2
CASSPEITKNIQYF
TGTGCCAGCAGTCCGGAGATAACCAAAAACATTCAGTACTTC
>TRBJ2-1|once|.|TRBV7-3
CASSLATPDNEQFF
TGTGCCAGCAGCTTAGCAACCCCGGACAATGAGCAGTTCTTC
>TRBJ2-7|.|TRBD2|TRBV24-1
CATSDRAGASYEQYF
TGTGCCACCAGTGATAGGGCGGGAGCTAGCTACGAGCAGTACTTC
>TRBJ2-2|.|.|TRBV24-1
CATSDSGTEGGGELFF
TGTGCCACCAGTGACTCCGGGACGGAGGGAGGCGGGGAGCTGTTTTTT
>TRBJ2-1|.|TRBD2|TRBV19
CASSMGGDYNEQFF
TGTGCCAGTAGTATGGGGGGGGACTACAATGAGCAGTTCTTC
>TRBJ2-1|once|TRBD1|TRBV4-3
CASSPARGPYNEQFF
TGCGCCAGCAGCCCGGCAAGGGGGCCCTACAATGAGCAGTTCTTC
>TRBJ2-4|.|TRBD2|TRBV19
CASSSSGRASNAKNIQYF
TGTGCCAGTAGCTCTAGCGGGAGGGCCTCTAACGCCAAAAACATTCAGTACTTC
>TRBJ1-1|.|TRBD1|TRBV19
CASSKSSRGSEAFF
TGTGCCAGTAGCAAATCCTCCAGGGGGAGCGAAGCTTTCTTT
>TRBJ2-7|.|.|TRBV6-5
CASTVPVIYEQYF
TGTGCCAGCACGGTTCCCGTCATCTACGAGCAGTACTTC
>TRBJ2-7|.|TRBD2|TRBV19
CASSIDPGTSRLYEQYF
TGTGCCAGTAGTATAGATCCTGGGACTAGCCGCCTATACGAGCAGTACTTC
>TRBJ1-5|.|.|TRBV19
CASQGSGNQPQHF
TGTGCCAGCCAGGGGTCGGGCAATCAGCCCCAGCATTTT
>TRBJ2-1|.|TRBD2|TRBV6-6
CASSPSGTSGMNEQFF
TGTGCCAGCAGTCCCTCGGGGACTAGCGGAATGAATGAGCAGTTCTTC
>TRBJ1-3|.|.|TRBV10-2
CASRGPQSGNTIYF
TGCGCCAGCAGGGGCCCGCAGTCTGGAAACACCATATATTTT